The rows below give T cell receptor beta chains drawn from one sample of a study of shared clonotypes between healthy human individuals. Data came from immunoSEQ multiplex PCR; TCRdb stores just in-frame clones and leaves some out. The sample includes about 2 million clones, about 95% seen only once; the top ten take 0.95% to 1.5%. Source material: naive CD8+ T cells sorted from blood. These receptor sequences come from a man aged 18 to 30 in good health. Each CDR3 is given with its conserved first and last residue. The D gene is left open where the match is weak. Rows give clone size only sometimes, using once, few, many, or a class for an expanded clone.

>.|TRBV19|TRBJ1-1|.
CASSIDYGEYTEAFF
TGTGCCAGTAGTATAGATTACGGGGAATACACTGAAGCTTTCTTT
>.|TRBV4-1|TRBJ1-1|once
CASSQDRVRALNTEAFF
TGCGCCAGCAGCCAAGATCGGGTCCGGGCCCTGAACACTGAAGCTTTCTTT
>.|TRBV7-9|TRBJ1-2|.
CASSGPSGYGYTF
TGTGCCAGCAGCGGCCCCAGCGGGTATGGCTACACCTTC
>.|TRBV2|TRBJ1-2|.
CASSRGPVYGYTF
TGTGCCAGCAGCCGGGGCCCGGTCTATGGCTACACCTTC
>TRBD2|TRBV11-3|TRBJ2-4|.
CASSCRLAGDGEAKNIQYF
TGTGCCAGCAGCTGCCGACTAGCGGGAGATGGAGAGGCCAAAAACATTCAGTACTTC
>.|TRBV28|TRBJ2-3|.
CASSFNRADTDTQYF
TGTGCCAGCAGTTTTAACAGGGCCGACACAGATACGCAGTATTTT
>.|TRBV5-6|TRBJ2-7|.
CASSFGQATYEQYF
TGTGCCAGCAGCTTCGGCCAGGCCACCTACGAGCAGTACTTC
>.|TRBV15|TRBJ2-1|.
CATSIRRDPRDNEQFF
TGTGCCACCAGCATACGACGGGACCCTAGGGACAATGAGCAGTTCTTC
>TRBD1|TRBV7-9|TRBJ2-3|.
CASSSGQGQDTQYF
TGTGCCAGCAGCTCGGGACAGGGGCAAGATACGCAGTATTTT
>.|TRBV6-5|TRBJ1-2|.
CASSPGPSWGYTF
TGTGCCAGCAGCCCGGGACCCTCGTGGGGCTACACCTTC
>.|TRBV11-2|TRBJ1-2|.
CASSLTPGGGHGGYTF
TGTGCCAGCAGCTTAACCCCTGGGGGGGGGCACGGTGGCTACACCTTC
>.|TRBV30|TRBJ1-1|.
CAHGRNTEAFF
TGTGCCCACGGACGGAACACTGAAGCTTTCTTT
>TRBD2|TRBV19|TRBJ2-7|.
CASSTDRTSGNYEQYF
TGTGCCAGTAGTACGGACCGGACTAGCGGGAATTACGAGCAGTACTTC
>TRBD2|TRBV14|TRBJ2-1|.
CASSHLAGTSYNEQFF
TGTGCCAGCAGCCACCTAGCGGGGACCTCCTACAATGAGCAGTTCTTC
>.|TRBV5-4|TRBJ2-7|.
CASSLPGNEQYF
TGTGCCAGCAGCTTGCCGGGGAATGAGCAGTACTTC
>TRBD2|TRBV4-1|TRBJ2-1|once
CASSPGLADYNEQFF
TGCGCCAGCAGCCCCGGACTAGCGGATTACAATGAGCAGTTCTTC
>TRBD2|TRBV29-1|TRBJ2-1|.
CSDREGEYNEQFF
TGCAGCGACCGGGAGGGAGAATACAATGAGCAGTTCTTC
>.|TRBV9|TRBJ1-1|.
CASSVMRDTEAFF
TGTGCCAGCAGCGTAATGAGGGACACTGAAGCTTTCTTT
>.|TRBV5-5|TRBJ1-4|.
CASSFGGLGEKLFF
TGTGCCAGCAGCTTCGGGGGGCTGGGAGAAAAACTGTTTTTT
>.|TRBV6-1|TRBJ2-6|.
CASSEEGLGANVLTF
TGTGCCAGCAGTGAAGAAGGGCTGGGGGCCAACGTCCTGACTTTC
>.|TRBV30|TRBJ2-1|.
CAWSVGGREDEQFF
TGTGCCTGGAGTGTAGGGGGGCGAGAGGATGAGCAGTTCTTC
>TRBD2|TRBV29-1|TRBJ2-1|.
CSGGTSGHEQFF
TGCAGCGGGGGGACTAGCGGTCATGAGCAGTTCTTC
>TRBD2|TRBV9|TRBJ2-7|.
CASSFGTSVSYEQYF
TGTGCCAGCAGCTTCGGGACTAGCGTCTCCTACGAGCAGTACTTC
>TRBD1|TRBV4-1|TRBJ1-1|.
CASSQKGGPMNTEAFF
TGCGCCAGCAGCCAAAAAGGGGGCCCCATGAACACTGAAGCTTTCTTT
>.|TRBV14|TRBJ2-7|.
CASSQDFATEQYF
TGTGCCAGCAGCCAGGACTTCGCGACCGAGCAGTACTTC
>.|TRBV2|TRBJ2-5|.
CASVVSQETQYF
TGTGCCAGTGTAGTGAGCCAAGAGACCCAGTACTTC
>.|TRBV7-7|TRBJ1-5|.
CASSREPTGSNQPQHF
TGTGCTAGCAGCCGAGAACCGACAGGTAGCAATCAGCCCCAGCATTTT
>.|TRBV27|TRBJ1-2|.
CASSLLPLTRNNYGYTF
TGTGCCAGCAGTTTATTACCCCTAACCAGAAATAACTATGGCTACACCTTC
>.|TRBV27|TRBJ2-7|.
CASSVREPYEQYF
TGTGCCAGCAGTGTAAGGGAACCCTACGAGCAGTACTTC
>TRBD1|TRBV28|TRBJ1-2|.
CASSLEFQGDYGYTF
TGTGCCAGCAGTTTAGAGTTCCAGGGGGACTATGGCTACACCTTC
>.|TRBV13|TRBJ2-3|.
CASSPLTSRADTQYF
TGTGCCAGCAGCCCTCTAACGTCCCGGGCAGATACGCAGTATTTT
>.|TRBV13|TRBJ1-4|.
CASSLAGGADEKLFF
TGTGCCAGCAGCTTAGCTGGGGGCGCAGATGAAAAACTGTTTTTT
>TRBD1|TRBV7-9|TRBJ1-1|.
CASSSAGTGATEAFF
TGTGCCAGCAGCTCCGCCGGGACAGGGGCCACTGAAGCTTTCTTT
>TRBD1|TRBV6-5|TRBJ1-1|.
CASSWVRGDTEAFF
TGTGCCAGCAGTTGGGTCAGGGGGGACACTGAAGCTTTCTTT
>.|TRBV4-3|TRBJ1-2|.
CASSQDWLDGYGYTF
TGCGCCAGCAGCCAAGATTGGCTGGACGGCTATGGCTACACCTTC
>.|TRBV4-3|TRBJ1-1|.
CASSQTRGTEAFF
TGCGCCAGCAGCCAAACACGAGGAACTGAAGCTTTCTTT
>TRBD1|TRBV15|TRBJ1-1|.
CATSRGDSNTEAFF
TGTGCCACCAGCAGAGGGGACAGTAACACTGAAGCTTTCTTT
>.|TRBV10-2|TRBJ1-1|.
CASSESGGRTEAFF
TGCGCCAGCAGTGAGTCTGGGGGACGGACTGAAGCTTTCTTT
>.|TRBV27|TRBJ1-2|once
CASSPGRGDGYTF
TGTGCCAGCAGTCCCGGGCGAGGGGATGGCTACACCTTC
>.|TRBV29-1|TRBJ2-7|.
CSVFLYRDEQYF
TGCAGCGTTTTTCTATACAGGGACGAGCAGTACTTC
>.|TRBV19|TRBJ1-5|.
CASRQDPNQPQHF
TGTGCCAGTAGGCAAGACCCCAATCAGCCCCAGCATTTT
>.|TRBV27|TRBJ1-5|.
CASSPYGSSNQPQHF
TGTGCCAGCAGTCCGTACGGGAGTAGCAATCAGCCCCAGCATTTT
>.|TRBV4-1|TRBJ2-7|.
CASSQDDSEQYF
TGCGCCAGCAGCCAAGATGACTCCGAGCAGTACTTC
>TRBD2|TRBV9|TRBJ2-2|once
CASSSPVAGVNTGELFF
TGTGCCAGCAGTTCCCCGGTAGCGGGGGTGAACACCGGGGAGCTGTTTTTT
>.|TRBV6-5|TRBJ1-4|.
CASSYSGSNEKLFF
TGTGCCAGCAGTTACTCCGGGTCCAATGAAAAACTGTTTTTT
>.|TRBV5-6|TRBJ2-1|.
CASRTSYNEQFF
TGTGCCAGCAGAACTAGCTACAATGAGCAGTTCTTC
>TRBD1|TRBV6-5|TRBJ1-1|.
CASRATGGPEAFF
TGTGCCAGCAGAGCGACAGGGGGCCCTGAAGCTTTCTTT
>TRBD2|TRBV6-5|TRBJ2-3|.
CASSGTSLDTQYF
TGTGCCAGCAGCGGGACTAGCCTAGATACGCAGTATTTT
>TRBD1|TRBV7-9|TRBJ2-7|once
CASSLGPGQGGNEQYF
TGTGCCAGCAGCTTGGGACCGGGACAGGGGGGAAACGAGCAGTACTTC
>TRBD2|TRBV7-2|TRBJ2-1|.
CASSYSGGNNEQFF
TGTGCCAGCAGCTATAGCGGGGGGAACAATGAGCAGTTCTTC
>TRBD1|TRBV19|TRBJ1-2|few
CASKTGAGYTF
TGTGCCAGTAAGACAGGGGCTGGCTACACCTTC
>TRBD1|TRBV6-1|TRBJ2-1|.
CASTSRGQDEQFF
TGTGCCAGTACCTCCAGGGGGCAGGATGAGCAGTTCTTC
>.|TRBV27|TRBJ1-4|.
CASTSRQATNEKLFF
TGTGCCAGCACCTCACGACAAGCAACTAATGAAAAACTGTTTTTT
>TRBD1|TRBV9|TRBJ1-4|.
CASSPLQGAGKLFF
TGTGCCAGCAGCCCCCTACAGGGGGCAGGCAAACTGTTTTTT
>TRBD1|TRBV10-3|TRBJ2-5|.
CAISESTGDHQETQYF
TGTGCCATCAGTGAGTCAACAGGGGACCACCAAGAGACCCAGTACTTC
>.|TRBV30|TRBJ2-7|.
CAWNVGVGDSYEQYF
TGTGCCTGGAATGTTGGTGTGGGGGACTCCTACGAGCAGTACTTC
>TRBD1|TRBV30|TRBJ2-7|.
CAWSILAGGSEQYF
TGTGCCTGGAGTATCTTGGCAGGGGGCAGCGAGCAGTACTTC
>.|TRBV4-2|TRBJ1-1|.
CASSQEEGENTEAFF
TGTGCCAGCAGCCAAGAAGAGGGGGAGAACACTGAAGCTTTCTTT
>TRBD2|TRBV6-1|TRBJ2-7|.
CASRESGSIYEQYF
TGTGCCAGCAGAGAGAGCGGGAGCATCTACGAGCAGTACTTC